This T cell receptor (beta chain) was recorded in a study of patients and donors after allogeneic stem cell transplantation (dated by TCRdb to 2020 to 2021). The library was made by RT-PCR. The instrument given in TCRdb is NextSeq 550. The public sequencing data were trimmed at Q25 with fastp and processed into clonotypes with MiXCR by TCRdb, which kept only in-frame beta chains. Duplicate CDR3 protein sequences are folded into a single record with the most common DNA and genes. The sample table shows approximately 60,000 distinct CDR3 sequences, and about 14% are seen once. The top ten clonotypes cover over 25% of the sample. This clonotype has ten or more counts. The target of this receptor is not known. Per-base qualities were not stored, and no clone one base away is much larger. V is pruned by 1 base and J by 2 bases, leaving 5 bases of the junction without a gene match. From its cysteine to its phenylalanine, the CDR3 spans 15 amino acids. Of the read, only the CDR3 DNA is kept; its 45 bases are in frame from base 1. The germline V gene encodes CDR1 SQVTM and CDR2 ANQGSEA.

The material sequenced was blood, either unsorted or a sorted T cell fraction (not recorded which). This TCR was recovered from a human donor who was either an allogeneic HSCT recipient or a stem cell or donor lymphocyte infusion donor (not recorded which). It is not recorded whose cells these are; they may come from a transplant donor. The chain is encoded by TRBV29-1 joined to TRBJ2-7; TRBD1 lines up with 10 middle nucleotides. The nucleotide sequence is TGCAGCGTTGAAGGGGGACAGGGGAACCCCTACGAGCAGTACTTC. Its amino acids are CSVEGGQGNPYEQYF.